Listed here are 32 T cell receptor beta chains from one sample, sequenced in a study of blood T cell repertoires in COVID-19. Sequencing was performed with immunoSEQ multiplex PCR; in TCRdb, only in-frame clones are kept and a portion is missing. The sample consists of fewer than 500,000 clones, approximately 92% of them appearing once. The material sequenced was PBMCs or T cells enriched from blood (not recorded which). The source is a young man who had recovered from COVID-19.

This clone was detected a few times. This sequence joins TRBV12-3 or TRBV12-4 and TRBJ1-5, with 7 bases aligning to TRBD1. The junction had 5 bases not matched to a gene; V was cut back by 6 bases and J by 12 bases. This CDR3 is built from 11 residues. The CDR3, as DNA: TGTGCCAGCAGATCACAGGGGCACCAGCATTTT. As protein: CASRSQGHQHF.

The V gene is TRBV2, the J gene TRBJ1-6, with no clear D. Trimming shortened V by 4 bases and J by 1 base, and 5 bases separated the two germline ends. In germline, CDR1 is SNHLY, CDR2 FYNNEI. CDR3 length: 14 residues. The CDR3 reads CASSGESYNSPLHF. DNA of the CDR3: TGTGCCAGCAGTGGAGAATCCTATAATTCACCCCTCCACTTT.

This clone came up many times. The chain joins TRBV3-1 (or the pseudogene TRBV3-2) to TRBJ2-1; 12 positions match TRBD1. The CDR3 has 16 residues. CDR1 is LGHDT and CDR2 is YNNKEL in the germline V gene (reference sequence). The ends lost 6 bases at V and 6 bases at J; junction bases unmatched: 9. The CDR3 DNA reads as TGTGCCAGCAGGGGGCGGGGGACAGGGGGCGGCAATGAGCAGTTCTTC. It encodes CASRGRGTGGGNEQFF.

The V gene is TRBV7-2, the J gene TRBJ2-5; weak D call: TRBD1 (5 bases). Germline-derived CDR1 and CDR2 are SGHTA and FQGNSA. This CDR3 is 14 amino acids long. Trimming removed 1 base at V and 4 bases at J, with 10 bases between. In DNA form, the CDR3 reads TGTGCCAGCAGCTTAGTCAGGGAATCAGAGACCCAGTACTTC. Protein sequence: CASSLVRESETQYF. Full variable domain (outside the CDR3, taken from reference TRBV7-2 and TRBJ2-5): GAGVSQSPSNKVTEKGKDVELRCDPISGHTALYWYRQSLGQGLEFLIYFQGNSAPDKSGLPSDRFSAERTGGSVSTLTIQRTQQEDSAVYLCASSLVRESETQYFGPGTRLLVL.

A single count supports this clone. This chain joins TRBV2 and TRBJ2-3; D perhaps matches TRBD2 (6 bases). This CDR3 region has 14 residues. Germline assignment: CDR1 SNHLY and CDR2 FYNNEI. Deletions cut 1 base from V and 4 bases from J, with 9 bases between. The CDR3 sequence: CASSEGTTSDTQYF. CDR3 in DNA: TGTGCCAGCAGTGAAGGGACTACTTCAGATACGCAGTATTTT.

Of note for this clone: This sample includes further DNA sequences coding for the same CDR3. V usage is TRBV28 and J usage is TRBJ2-3; D unclear. The CDR3 contains 13 residues. CDR1 is MDHEN, CDR2 SYDVKM, per germline. Trimming took 4 bases from V and 3 from J, leaving 8 bases between them. DNA of the CDR3: TGTGCCAGCAGTTCGGGTGGTACAGATACGCAGTATTTT. It yields the protein CASSSGGTDTQYF.

On this clone: The same CDR3 arises from other DNA sequences in this sample as well. The chain couples TRBV6-2 or TRBV6-3 to TRBJ2-5; no definite D call. The ends were cut back, 5 bases at V and 5 bases at J, with 9 bases in the middle. In germline, CDR1 is MNHEY, CDR2 SVGEGT. CDR3 length equals 12 residues. CDR3 residues: CASSPVEETQYF. DNA of the CDR3: TGTGCCAGCAGTCCGGTCGAGGAGACCCAGTACTTC.

Written as DNA, the CDR3 is TGTGCCAGCAGCCTCTTTAGGACAGCTAAACAAGAGACCCAGTACTTC. It codes for CASSLFRTAKQETQYF. The chain has TRBV13 and TRBJ2-5; D is possibly TRBD1 (6 bases). Trimming left V 5 bases short and J 2 bases short, with 18 bases between. CDR1 and CDR2 from the germline V gene are PRHDT and FYEKMQ (reference sequence). The CDR3 loop spans 16 amino acids.

The chain carries TRBV7-7 and TRBJ2-3, with a tentative D call TRBD2 (6 bases). Germline CDR1 and CDR2: SSHAT and FNYEAQ (reference sequence). Trimming stripped 4 bases from V and 0 bases from J, with 11 bases between. The CDR3 spans 15 residues. CDR3 amino acids: CASSSSASSTDTQYF. CDR3 bases: TGTGCCAGCAGCTCTAGCGCCTCTAGCACAGATACGCAGTATTTT.

J is TRBJ2-7 and V is TRBV19; TRBD2 matches at 9 bases. CDR3 length: 13 amino acids. Germline V CDR1 and CDR2: LNHDA, SQIVND (reference sequence). V lost 5 bases and J lost 8; bases outside the gene matches: 7. The CDR3 loop is CASSPAGGGQQYF. CDR3 nucleotide sequence: TGTGCCAGTAGTCCAGCGGGAGGCGGGCAGCAGTACTTC.

On this clone itself: Distinct nucleotide sequences in the sample also encode this CDR3. The rearrangement uses TRBV19 and TRBJ2-1; 8 bases align to TRBD2. The CDR3 contains 15 residues. The V gene end was trimmed by 3 bases and the J gene end by 7 bases; junction bases not matched to a gene: 8. Germline V gives CDR1 LNHDA, CDR2 SQIVND (reference sequence). The CDR3 here is CASSILAGRGNEQFF. CDR3 bases: TGTGCCAGTAGTATTCTCGCCGGGAGGGGAAATGAGCAGTTCTTC. Using reference TRBV19 and TRBJ2-1 for the parts outside the CDR3, the full variable domain is DGGITQSPKYLFRKEGQNVTLSCEQNLNHDAMYWYRQDPGQGLRLIYYSQIVNDFQKGDIAEGYSVSREKKESFPLTVTSAQKNPTAFYLCASSILAGRGNEQFFGPGTRLTVL.

This chain uses TRBV10-2 with TRBJ2-7; 13 bases fit TRBD2. Germline V gene data show CDR1 as WSHSY and CDR2 as SAAADI. CDR3 size: 15 residues. With V trimmed by 2 bases and J by 6 bases, 4 bases remained unmatched. The CDR3 region has the DNA TGCGCCAGCAGTGAGGGACTAGCGGGAGAGTCCGAGCAGTACTTC. This encodes CASSEGLAGESEQYF.

V gene TRBV7-9 combines with J gene TRBJ1-5; D ambiguous. V was clipped by 2 bases and J by 1 base, with 15 bases between them. This CDR3 spans 17 amino acids. Germline V gene lookup returns CDR1 SEHNR and CDR2 FQNEAQ (reference sequence). The CDR3 protein is CASSLTPQEGSNQPQHF. The CDR3 DNA sequence: TGTGCCAGCAGCTTAACCCCTCAGGAGGGCAGCAATCAGCCCCAGCATTTT.

The genes are TRBV4-1 and TRBJ2-1, with 10 bases lining up with TRBD2. Germline V lookup: CDR1 MGHRA, CDR2 YSYEKL. V trimming: 1 base; J trimming: 8 bases; junction bases outside the gene matches: 8. This CDR3 spans 16 amino acids. The CDR3 is CASSQVASGSGDEQFF. As DNA, the CDR3 is TGCGCCAGCAGCCAAGTAGCTAGCGGGAGTGGCGATGAGCAGTTCTTC.

This chain links TRBV19 with TRBJ2-3, with 12 bases aligning to TRBD2. Germline V lookup: CDR1 LNHDA, CDR2 SQIVND (reference sequence). V gave up 3 bases and J gave up 5 bases; unmatched junction bases: 6. The CDR3 loop spans 16 amino acids. CDR3 residues: CASSILAGGLLDTQYF. The CDR3 DNA follows: TGTGCCAGTAGTATTCTAGCGGGAGGGCTTTTAGATACGCAGTATTTT. Based on the CDR3 plus reference TRBV19 and TRBJ2-3, the full variable domain is DGGITQSPKYLFRKEGQNVTLSCEQNLNHDAMYWYRQDPGQGLRLIYYSQIVNDFQKGDIAEGYSVSREKKESFPLTVTSAQKNPTAFYLCASSILAGGLLDTQYFGPGTRLTVL.

CDR3 in DNA: TGTGCCAGCTCACCTAAAACAGGGGCGGGTCAGCCCCAGCATTTT. It specifies CASSPKTGAGQPQHF. The chain carries TRBV18 and TRBJ1-5; TRBD1 matches 7 bases. The junction had 8 bases not matched to a gene; V was cut back by 3 bases and J by 6 bases. Germline V CDR1 and CDR2: KGHSH, LQKENI. This CDR3 has 15 amino acids. Variable domain in full (rest from reference TRBV18 and TRBJ1-5): NAGVMQNPRHLVRRRGQEARLRCSPMKGHSHVYWYRQLPEEGLKFMVYLQKENIIDESGMPKERFSAEFPKEGPSILRIQQVVRGDSAAYFCASSPKTGAGQPQHFGDGTRLSIL.

This chain joins TRBV24-1 and TRBJ2-1; 10 nucleotides align to TRBD2. Germline V CDR1 and CDR2: KGHDR, SFDVKD. This CDR3 is 16 amino acids long. The V segment lost 3 bases and the J segment 10 bases; nucleotides outside the gene matches: 11. The CDR3 is CATSDLAEREGREQFF. CDR3 in DNA: TGTGCCACCAGTGATCTTGCAGAGCGGGAGGGGCGAGAGCAGTTCTTC.

CDR3 DNA: TGTGCCAGCAGCCGAGACAGCGCGGCCTATAATTCACCCCTCCACTTT. This encodes CASSRDSAAYNSPLHF. The chain carries TRBV14 and TRBJ1-6; D possibly corresponds to TRBD1 (5 bases). Trimming removed 4 bases at V and 2 bases at J, with 12 bases between. Looked up from germline, CDR1 is SGHDN and CDR2 is FVKESK. CDR3 size: 16 residues.

The chain combines TRBV19 with TRBJ1-5; D is undetermined. Germline CDR1 and CDR2: LNHDA and SQIVND (reference sequence). Deletions cut 6 bases from V and 2 bases from J, with 14 bases between. The CDR3 spans 15 residues. This CDR3 is CASSPGSFGNQPQHF. The CDR3 coding sequence is TGTGCCAGTAGCCCCGGGAGTTTTGGCAATCAGCCCCAGCATTTT.

Only a few counts were recorded for this clone. J is TRBJ1-2 and V is TRBV21-1; the table gives TRBD1 as D, unverified against the DNA. TRBV21-1 is recorded as a pseudogene. There are 21 residues in the CDR3. The CDR3 protein is CASSKGGTEMPAIRYGYGYTF. For the CDR3, the DNA is TGTGCCAGCAGCAAAGGCGGGACAGAAATGCCGGCTATCCGCTATGGCTATGGCTACACCTTC.

The genes are TRBV7-6 and TRBJ2-5; perhaps TRBD2 as D (6 bases). The ends were cut back, 2 bases at V and 10 bases at J, with 23 bases in the middle. The CDR3 contains 16 residues. Germline V gives CDR1 SGHVS, CDR2 FNYEAQ. The CDR3 sequence is CASSLLQRTAREVQYF. The CDR3 nucleotides are TGTGCCAGCAGCTTATTGCAGCGCACTGCTAGGGAGGTCCAGTACTTC.

This rearrangement joins TRBV28 to TRBJ1-5, with 8 nucleotides matching TRBD1. Germline V lookup: CDR1 MDHEN, CDR2 SYDVKM. The CDR3 extends over 16 amino acids. Unmatched junction bases numbered 8, after V lost 7 bases and J lost 0 bases. CDR3 DNA: TGTGCCAGCACCTATGGACAGGGAGCTAGCAATCAGCCCCAGCATTTT. The encoded protein is CASTYGQGASNQPQHF.

This chain connects TRBV6-5 to TRBJ2-1, with D tentatively TRBD2 (6 bases). The CDR3 extends over 15 amino acids. The germline V and J ends were trimmed by 5 bases and 7 bases, with 18 bases remaining between them. CDR1 and CDR2 from the germline V gene are MNHEY and SVGAGI. This chain's CDR3 is CASSKREFGINEQFF. Here the CDR3 DNA reads TGTGCCAGCAGTAAACGGGAGTTCGGGATTAATGAGCAGTTCTTC.

The chain recombines TRBV4-1 with TRBJ2-1; 9 positions match TRBD2. This CDR3 comprises 16 residues. Germline V gene lookup returns CDR1 MGHRA and CDR2 YSYEKL. The trim removed 3 bases at V and 3 bases at J, leaving 6 bases unmatched. The chain's CDR3 is CASSHTLAGLYNEQFF. CDR3 nucleotides: TGCGCCAGCAGCCACACTCTAGCGGGGCTCTACAATGAGCAGTTCTTC.

V and J are TRBV6-5 and TRBJ1-5; no clear D. There are 15 residues in the CDR3. Trimming pared 6 bases from V and 1 base from J, leaving 13 bases between. The germline V gene encodes CDR1 MNHEY and CDR2 SVGAGI. The CDR3 DNA is TGTGCCAGCAGGATTGGCCGAGGGAGCAATCAGCCCCAGCATTTT. Translating it yields CASRIGRGSNQPQHF.

The chain carries TRBV2 and TRBJ2-7; 9 positions agree with TRBD1. V lost 5 bases to trimming and J lost 3 bases; unmatched junction nucleotides: 8. Germline values: CDR1 SNHLY, CDR2 FYNNEI. The CDR3 length is 15 residues. The CDR3 region is CASSPPGQGHYEQYF. DNA for the CDR3: TGTGCCAGCAGTCCACCGGGACAGGGTCACTACGAGCAGTACTTC.

Details on this clone: Other DNA sequences in the same sample also yield this CDR3. The rearrangement uses TRBV18 and TRBJ1-5; maybe TRBD1 (6 bases). The V gene lost 4 bases and the J gene lost 4 bases, with 11 bases spanning the gap. Looked up from germline, CDR1 is KGHSH and CDR2 is LQKENI. This CDR3 contains 14 residues. The CDR3 DNA sequence: TGTGCCAGCTCACAAGGGGGGGGAAATCAGCCCCAGCATTTT. It is translated as CASSQGGGNQPQHF.

The CDR3 protein is CASSPQSGTGPYEQYF. In DNA form, the CDR3 reads TGTGCCAGCTCACCCCAGAGCGGGACAGGGCCGTACGAGCAGTACTTC. The chain joins TRBV18 to TRBJ2-7, with 9 bases matching TRBD1. The ends lost 3 bases at V and 4 bases at J; junction bases unmatched: 10. This CDR3 region has 16 residues. The germline V gene has CDR1 KGHSH and CDR2 LQKENI. The full variable domain, in which reference TRBV18 and TRBJ2-7 provide the parts outside the CDR3, is NAGVMQNPRHLVRRRGQEARLRCSPMKGHSHVYWYRQLPEEGLKFMVYLQKENIIDESGMPKERFSAEFPKEGPSILRIQQVVRGDSAAYFCASSPQSGTGPYEQYFGPGTRLTVT.

CDR3 sequence: CASSPYPSGMSFRETQYF. As DNA, the CDR3 is TGTGCCAGCAGCCCATACCCTAGCGGGATGAGTTTTAGGGAGACCCAGTACTTC. This chain joins TRBV3-1 (or the pseudogene TRBV3-2) and TRBJ2-5; the match to TRBD2 covers 9 bases. The germline gives CDR1 LGHDT, CDR2 YNNKEL (reference sequence). The CDR3 has 18 residues. Losses at the gene ends were 4 bases for V and 5 bases for J; bases not matched to a gene: 17.

This chain joins TRBV12-5 and TRBJ1-2, with D possibly TRBD1 on 6 matching bases. V was pared by 3 bases and J by 7 bases, with 15 bases between. This CDR3 spans 14 amino acids. CDR1 is LGHNT and CDR2 is FRNRAP in the germline V gene. Written as DNA, the CDR3 is TGTGCTAGTGGTTTCGTAGGGACATCGGGTGGCTACACCTTC. The encoded protein is CASGFVGTSGGYTF.

J is TRBJ2-2 and V is TRBV9; D not certain. V was pared by 4 bases and J by 6 bases, with 10 bases between. This CDR3 region has 13 residues. The V gene's germline CDR1 is SGDLS and CDR2 YYNGEE. CDR3 coding DNA: TGTGCCAGCAGCCAGGATCTGGCCGGGGAGCTGTTTTTT. This gives the protein CASSQDLAGELFF.

This chain joins TRBV2 and TRBJ1-1; D is ambiguous. V dropped 7 bases and J dropped 0 bases, with 12 bases sitting between them. The CDR3 runs 14 residues. CDR1 is SNHLY, CDR2 FYNNEI, per germline. CDR3 bases: TGTGCCAGCATAATGCGGGCCCTGAACACTGAAGCTTTCTTT. Its protein is CASIMRALNTEAFF.